This section outlines one T cell receptor (beta chain) sequence together with its context. This entry belongs to a study of blood T cell repertoires in COVID-19. Overall study: The origin of the acute and convalescent COVID-19 samples was the United States, Italy and Spain.

This table comes from immunoSEQ multiplex PCR, and its TCRdb copy is limited to in-frame clones, with some not included. Among around 250,000 clones listed, approximately 91% were seen once. This clonotype was obtained from a human donor in a cohort exposed to, infected with or recovered from COVID-19 (not recorded which). The donor label of this sample is uncertain. Sequenced material: PBMCs or T cells enriched from blood (not recorded which).

Written as DNA, the CDR3 is TGTGCCAGCAGTGAAGAACGAGGGACACTTAATCAGCCCCAGCATTTT. It translates to CASSEERGTLNQPQHF. The V and J genes are TRBV2 and TRBJ1-5; the D gene is possibly TRBD1 (6 bases). This CDR3 comprises 16 residues. The germline CDR1 and CDR2 sequences are SNHLY and FYNNEI. With 1 base removed from V and 4 bases from J, the gap between germline ends came to 14 bases.